One sample yielded the 19 T cell receptor beta chains listed below, sequenced in a study of T cells in localized non-small cell lung cancer. Some clones are missing from TCRdb's copy, which holds only in-frame ones; the method was immunoSEQ multiplex PCR. The repertoire consists of tens of thousands of clones, with approximately 89% occurring once and the leading ten covering 12%. The specimen comprised peripheral blood mononuclear cells, sampled before any cancer treatment. All receptors derive from a female donor over 55 with stage II lung adenocarcinoma.

The chain links TRBV18 to TRBJ2-3; 10 bases match TRBD1. V lost 7 bases and J lost 6; bases outside the gene matches: 10. The germline V gene has CDR1 KGHSH and CDR2 LQKENI. The CDR3 spans 15 residues. CDR3 residues: CASCPGQGSWDTQYF. CDR3 nucleotide sequence: TGTGCCAGCTGTCCGGGACAGGGGAGTTGGGATACGCAGTATTTT.

This chain uses TRBV7-9 with TRBJ1-3, with 7 bases lining up with TRBD1. Germline CDR1 reads SEHNR; CDR2 reads FQNEAQ (reference sequence). The ends lost 5 bases at V and 3 bases at J; junction bases unmatched: 4. CDR3 length: 14 residues. CDR3 in DNA: TGTGCCAGCAGCATGGACAGGATTGGAAACACCATATATTTT. It is translated as CASSMDRIGNTIYF.

This sequence joins TRBV14 and TRBJ2-7; no clear D gene. V gave up 4 bases and J gave up 4 bases, with 5 bases separating them. Germline V gives CDR1 SGHDN, CDR2 FVKESK. This CDR3 region has 11 residues. As DNA, the CDR3 is TGTGCCAGCAGCCTCGGATACGAGCAGTACTTC. Its translation: CASSLGYEQYF.

The rearrangement uses TRBV27 and TRBJ2-6; 9 bases are a match to TRBD1. The length of the CDR3 is 19 residues. CDR1 is MNHEY, CDR2 SMNVEV, per germline (reference sequence). With V trimmed by 6 bases and J by 2 bases, 14 bases remained unmatched. The CDR3 DNA is TGTGCCAGCAGCCCCACAATCCGGGACAGGGTAACTGGGGCCAACGTCCTGACTTTC. Translating it yields CASSPTIRDRVTGANVLTF.

V usage is TRBV14 and J usage is TRBJ1-2; no definite D call. V lost 0 bases to trimming and J lost 7 bases, with 12 bases between them. CDR1 is SGHDN and CDR2 is FVKESK in the germline V gene. The CDR3 covers 14 residues. The DNA for the CDR3 is TGTGCCAGCAGCCAAGATGATCGGGCAGCTGGCTACACCTTC. Amino acids: CASSQDDRAAGYTF.

The rearrangement links TRBV7-3 to TRBJ2-2; D unresolved. V lost 2 bases to trimming and J lost 5 bases, with 9 bases between them. In germline, CDR1 is SGHTA, CDR2 FQGTGA. The CDR3 runs 14 residues. The CDR3 is CASSLELATGELFF. CDR3 bases: TGTGCCAGCAGCTTAGAATTAGCAACCGGGGAGCTGTTTTTT.

The genes are TRBV11-2 and TRBJ2-7; D assignment may be TRBD1 or TRBD2 (5 bases each). There are 12 residues in the CDR3. Trimming removed 3 bases at V and 4 bases at J, with 7 bases between. The germline V gene encodes CDR1 SGHAT and CDR2 FQNNGV. CDR3 coding DNA: TGTGCCAGCAGCTTTGGGGGTTACGAGCAGTACTTC. Encoded protein: CASSFGGYEQYF.

V is TRBV28 and J is TRBJ2-1, with 8 bases fitting TRBD2. V lost 3 bases, J lost 4 bases, and 5 bases stayed unmatched. The CDR3 consists of 15 residues. Germline V lookup: CDR1 MDHEN, CDR2 SYDVKM. The CDR3 sequence: CASSFSGGRYNEQFF. The CDR3 DNA sequence: TGTGCCAGCAGTTTTTCGGGGGGGCGGTACAATGAGCAGTTCTTC. The entire variable domain, with the rest obtained from reference TRBV28 and TRBJ2-1, is as follows: DVKVTQSSRYLVKRTGEKVFLECVQDMDHENMFWYRQDPGLGLRLIYFSYDVKMKEKGDIPEGYSVSREKKERFSLILESASTNQTSMYLCASSFSGGRYNEQFFGPGTRLTVL.

The V gene is TRBV5-4, the J gene TRBJ2-7, with 10 bases that match TRBD2. The CDR3 contains 14 residues. Germline V CDR1 and CDR2: SGHNT, YYREEE (reference sequence). The trim removed 5 bases at V and 4 bases at J, leaving 6 bases unmatched. The CDR3 here is CASREAGGLYEQYF. The DNA for the CDR3 is TGTGCCAGCAGAGAAGCGGGAGGGTTGTACGAGCAGTACTTC.

This chain links TRBV5-1 with TRBJ1-3; no clear D gene. The length of the CDR3 is 15 residues. Germline V gives CDR1 SGHRS, CDR2 YFSETQ. V lost 0 bases and J lost 0, with 7 bases in between. CDR3 DNA: TGCGCCAGCAGCTTGGCACTTGCCTCTGGAAACACCATATATTTT. As protein: CASSLALASGNTIYF.

This chain links TRBV7-2 with TRBJ1-1; D ambiguous. Trimming shortened V by 1 base and J by 1 base, and 4 bases separated the two germline ends. Germline CDR1 reads SGHTA; CDR2 reads FQGNSA. The CDR3 totals 13 residues. For the CDR3, the DNA is TGTGCCAGCAGCTTAGACCCGAACACTGAAGCTTTCTTT. As protein: CASSLDPNTEAFF.

The V gene is TRBV2, the J gene TRBJ1-2, with 8 bases identical to TRBD1. In germline, CDR1 is SNHLY, CDR2 FYNNEI. The CDR3 totals 15 residues. Germline trimming cut 4 bases from V and 4 bases from J; bases unmatched to any gene: 8. The DNA for the CDR3 is TGTGCCAGCAGTGGGCCCAGGGGGCTAGGCTATGGCTACACCTTC. Residues: CASSGPRGLGYGYTF.

The V call is TRBV4-3, the J call TRBJ2-7; D might be TRBD2 (7 bases). Germline assignment: CDR1 LGHNA and CDR2 YSLEER. The CDR3 length is 15 residues. Between the trimmed V and J ends, which lost 0 bases and 4 bases, there was a span of 13 bases. In nucleotides, the CDR3 is TGCGCCAGCAGCCAAGAGTGGGGGGGGCAGTACGAGCAGTACTTC. It codes for CASSQEWGGQYEQYF.

This CDR3 reads CASSPTSEETQYF. The CDR3 DNA follows: TGTGCCAGCTCACCGACTTCGGAAGAGACCCAGTACTTC. V gene TRBV18 combines with J gene TRBJ2-5; no definite D call. The germline gives CDR1 KGHSH, CDR2 LQKENI. V was shortened by 3 bases and J by 3 bases, with 8 bases between the two germline ends. The CDR3 totals 13 residues.

The J gene is TRBJ2-1, the V gene TRBV19; D is uncertain. V shed 3 bases and J shed 9 bases, with 9 bases lying between them. Germline CDR1 and CDR2: LNHDA and SQIVND (reference sequence). CDR3 length: 12 residues. CDR3 residues: CASSIRLAEQFF. The DNA of the CDR3 is TGTGCCAGTAGTATCAGACTGGCTGAGCAGTTCTTC.

This clone was seen a single time. V is TRBV7-2 and J is TRBJ1-5, with TRBD1 identical over 7 bases. V lost 7 bases, J lost 0 bases, and 3 bases stayed unmatched. This CDR3 has 14 residues. CDR1 and CDR2 from the germline V gene are SGHTA and FQGNSA. The CDR3 loop is CASTQGNSNQPQHF. CDR3 bases: TGTGCCAGCACACAGGGGAATAGCAATCAGCCCCAGCATTTT.

The J gene is TRBJ2-7, the V gene TRBV10-2; 9 positions agree with TRBD1. There are 11 residues in the CDR3. The V gene end was trimmed by 6 bases and the J gene end by 6 bases; junction bases not matched to a gene: 0. Germline V gene data show CDR1 as WSHSY and CDR2 as SAAADI. CDR3: CASRTGGEQYF. The DNA for the CDR3 is TGCGCCAGCAGGACAGGGGGCGAGCAGTACTTC.

The chain uses TRBV7-2 and TRBJ1-2, with D uncertain. V shed 3 bases and J shed 5 bases, with 13 bases lying between them. The CDR3 is 14 residues long. Looked up from germline, CDR1 is SGHTA and CDR2 is FQGNSA. Written as DNA, the CDR3 is TGTGCCAGCAGCTTCTCCGGGGAGGGATATGGCTACACCTTC. This translates into CASSFSGEGYGYTF.

J is TRBJ1-1 and V is TRBV30, with 7 bases that match TRBD1. V was pared by 0 bases and J by 2 bases, with 6 bases of the junction left unmatched. Germline lookup yields CDR1 GTSNPN and CDR2 SVGIG (reference sequence). This CDR3 is 15 amino acids long. This CDR3 is CAWSVTGQLNTEAFF. In DNA form, the CDR3 reads TGTGCCTGGAGTGTTACGGGACAGTTAAACACTGAAGCTTTCTTT.